This T cell receptor (beta chain) was sequenced for a study of memory CD4+ T cells and cytomegalovirus serostatus. Study-level findings and limits: 67 of 164 known CMV-associated TCRbeta sequences appeared in CD4+ memory.

The CDR3 sequence is 15 residues long. V lost 1 base, J lost 1 base, and 9 bases lay in between. The germline V gene encodes CDR1 SGHTA and CDR2 FQGNSA. The sort gate was single viable CD3+CD4+CD8-CD45RO+ cells for memory CD4+ T cells. The protocol was immunoSEQ multiplex PCR, while the TCRdb copy is restricted to in-frame clones and leaves out a portion. Of 50,000 or so clones listed, 70% to 85% are singletons. Worth noting for this clone: Its antigen is not known.

Sequencing was carried out using memory CD4+ T cells from blood. This clonotype originated in an adult in good health and CMV-seronegative. The rearrangement uses TRBV7-2 and TRBJ2-3; no firm D call. The CDR3 DNA sequence: TGTGCCAGCAGCTTAGTCCTAAGTCGCACAGATACGCAGTATTTT. Its protein product is CASSLVLSRTDTQYF. The full variable domain, completed using reference TRBV7-2 and TRBJ2-3, is GAGVSQSPSNKVTEKGKDVELRCDPISGHTALYWYRQSLGQGLEFLIYFQGNSAPDKSGLPSDRFSAERTGGSVSTLTIQRTQQEDSAVYLCASSLVLSRTDTQYFGPGTRLTVL.